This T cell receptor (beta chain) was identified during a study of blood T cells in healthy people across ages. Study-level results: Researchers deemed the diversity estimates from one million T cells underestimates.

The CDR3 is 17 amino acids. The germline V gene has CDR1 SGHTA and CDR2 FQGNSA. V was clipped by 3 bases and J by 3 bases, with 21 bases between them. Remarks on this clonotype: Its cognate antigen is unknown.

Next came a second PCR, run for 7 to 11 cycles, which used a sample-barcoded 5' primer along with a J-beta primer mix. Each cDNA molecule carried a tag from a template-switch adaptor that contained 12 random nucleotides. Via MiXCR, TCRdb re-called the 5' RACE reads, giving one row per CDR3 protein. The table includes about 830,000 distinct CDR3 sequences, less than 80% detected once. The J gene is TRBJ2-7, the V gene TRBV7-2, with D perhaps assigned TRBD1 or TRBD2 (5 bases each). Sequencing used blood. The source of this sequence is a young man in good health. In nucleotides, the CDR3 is TGTGCCAGCAGCTTCCTTGCCGGGACCGGGATTAACTACGAGCAGTACTTC. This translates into CASSFLAGTGINYEQYF.